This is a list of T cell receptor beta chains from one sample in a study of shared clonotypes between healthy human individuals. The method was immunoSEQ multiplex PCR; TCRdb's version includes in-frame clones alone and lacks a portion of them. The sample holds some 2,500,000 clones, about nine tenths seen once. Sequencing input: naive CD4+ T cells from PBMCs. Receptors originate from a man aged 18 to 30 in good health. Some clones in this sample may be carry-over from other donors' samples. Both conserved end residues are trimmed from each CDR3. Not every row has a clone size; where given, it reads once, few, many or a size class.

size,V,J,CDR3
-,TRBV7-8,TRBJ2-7,ASSPGQGRLYEQY
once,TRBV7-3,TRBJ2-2,ASSKGLAGGPDGELF
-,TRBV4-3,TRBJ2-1,ASSQRTATSGYNEQF
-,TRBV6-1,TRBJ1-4,ASSGGGSNEKLF
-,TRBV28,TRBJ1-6,ASSLPQGINSPLH
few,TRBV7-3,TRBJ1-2,ASSPQGAGGYT
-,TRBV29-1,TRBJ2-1,SVPLAASSYNEQF
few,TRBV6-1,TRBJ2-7,ASSPDRIYEQY
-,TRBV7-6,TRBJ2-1,ASRALEANEQF
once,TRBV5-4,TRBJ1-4,ASSLAPSGNEKLF
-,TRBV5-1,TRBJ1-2,ASSADRNYGYT
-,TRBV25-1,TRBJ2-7,ASSGTDQTYEQY
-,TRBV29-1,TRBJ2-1,SVPGRRTYNEQF
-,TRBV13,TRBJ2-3,ASSLAGTDTQY
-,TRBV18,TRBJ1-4,ASSPRQGAQTNEKLF
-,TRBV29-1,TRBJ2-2,SVESDLAGDGWTGELF
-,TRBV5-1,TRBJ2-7,ASHPGLADEQY
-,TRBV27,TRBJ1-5,ASSFGGQGQQPQH
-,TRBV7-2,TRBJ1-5,ASSFGVEQPQH
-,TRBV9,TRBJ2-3,ASGKREGFTDTQY
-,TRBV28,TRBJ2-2,ASSPGTGGAGELF
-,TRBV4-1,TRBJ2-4,ASSQDLKVRSGVSKNIQY
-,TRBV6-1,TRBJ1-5,ASRAGGNQPQH
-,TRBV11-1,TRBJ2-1,ASSLARQVEQF
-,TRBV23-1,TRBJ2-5,ASSQYYRPNTRETQY
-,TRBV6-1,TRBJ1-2,ASSEGVITYGYT
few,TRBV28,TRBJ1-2,ASSRQGNGYT
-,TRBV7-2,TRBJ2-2,ASSRDPNTGELF
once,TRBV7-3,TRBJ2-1,ASSPVAGGIGNEQF
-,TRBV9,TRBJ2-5,ASSVNPGGQETQY
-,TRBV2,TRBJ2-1,ASSDPGHHPQQF
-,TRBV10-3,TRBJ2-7,AISESRGSPYEQY
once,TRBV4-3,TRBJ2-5,ASSPRLERGQETQY
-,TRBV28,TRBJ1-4,ASSNTARIDEKLF
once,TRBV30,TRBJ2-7,AWSRRGPLEQY
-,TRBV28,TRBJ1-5,ASSLYRQGGFNQPQH
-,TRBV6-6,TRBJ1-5,ASSYSYQPQH
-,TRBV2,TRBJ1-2,ASREDRGPYGYT
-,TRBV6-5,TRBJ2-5,ASSYLRTGRGTQY
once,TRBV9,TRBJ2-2,ASTSGGSYGGELF
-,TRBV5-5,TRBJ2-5,ASSYRVRSSEETQY
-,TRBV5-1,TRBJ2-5,ASSLEGTQGETQY
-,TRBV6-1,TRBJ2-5,ASSEGGETQY
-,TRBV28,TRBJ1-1,ASSLYMGEAF
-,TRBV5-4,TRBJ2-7,ASSPTSMTGEQY
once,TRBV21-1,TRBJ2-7,ASSKSGEQY
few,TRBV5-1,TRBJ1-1,ASSLNAGVNTEAF
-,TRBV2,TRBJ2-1,ASRLADYNEQF
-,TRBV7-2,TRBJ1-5,ASSLTADSNQPQH
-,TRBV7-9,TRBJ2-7,ASSPGQGPGEQY
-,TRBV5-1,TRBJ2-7,ASSLPSYEQY
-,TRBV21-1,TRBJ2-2,ASSPADRPFANTGELF
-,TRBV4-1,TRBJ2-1,ASSQEEGAGSWQF
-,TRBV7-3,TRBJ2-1,ASSPQGNANTEQF
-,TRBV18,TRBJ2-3,ASSPPWEAQY
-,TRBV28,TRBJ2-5,ASTSGGGAGETQY
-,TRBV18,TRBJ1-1,ASSVTGGPLEAF
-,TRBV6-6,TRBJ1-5,ASQPGDQPQH
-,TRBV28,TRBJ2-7,ASQSFAGGLHEQY